This TCR beta chain came from a study of T cells after yellow fever vaccination. General observations from the study: FACS-sorted repertoires could harbor abundant contaminating bulk-population clonotypes. The secondary response showed a weaker magnitude and a faster peak, day 5 versus 15. At 95% to 98% for CD4 and almost 90% for CD8, most primary-vaccination clones showed up again after the booster.

V was trimmed by 3 bases and J by 7 bases, leaving 25 bases between them. The CDR3 sequence is 17 residues long. CDR1 is GTSNPN, CDR2 SVGIG, per germline (reference sequence). This clonotype was picked up many times. Its antigen is unknown. Synthesis of TCR cDNA relied on 5'RACE template switching, which attached a universal primer site and UMIs. TCRdb recomputed calls from the 5' RACE reads with MiXCR, one row per CDR3 protein. The sample has some 110,000 distinct CDR3 sequences; roughly 7.9% are singletons. The TCR was taken from a man between 18 and 35 years old who received the YFV17D yellow fever vaccine. The sequences come from CD4+ T cells sorted from PBMCs, collected around 45 days after the first yellow fever vaccination. This chain connects TRBV30 to TRBJ2-1; D is perhaps TRBD2 (7 bases). CDR3 in DNA: TGTGCCTGGAGAGGGGGAGGGGGGGCGTCTTTATGGAATGAGCAGTTCTTC. This translates into CAWRGGGGASLWNEQFF. Looking up the rest from reference TRBV30 and TRBJ2-1 gives the full variable domain: SQTIHQWPATLVQPVGSPLSLECTVEGTSNPNLYWYRQAAGRGLQLLFYSVGIGQISSEVPQNLSASRPQDRQFILSSKKLLLSDSGFYLCAWRGGGGASLWNEQFFGPGTRLTVL.